This T cell receptor (beta chain) was found in a study of blood T cells in healthy people across ages. For the second PCR, which ran for 7 to 11 cycles, a sample-barcoded 5' primer and a J-beta primer mix were used. TCRdb passed the 5' RACE reads through MiXCR, listing each CDR3 protein once. The sample has about 1.5 million distinct CDR3 sequences, 42% seen once. This CDR3 contains 14 residues. Losses at the gene ends were 10 bases for V and 3 bases for J; bases not matched to a gene: 8. Germline assignment: CDR1 ENHRY and CDR2 SYGVKD. The source is a woman aged 18-29 years in good health. The chain combines TRBV10-3 with TRBJ2-1; TRBD1 aligns across 8 bases. The specimen sequenced was blood. CDR3 nucleotides: TGTGCCACAGGGGAGACAGGGGACTACAATGAGCAGTTCTTC. It encodes CATGETGDYNEQFF.